The next 13 T cell receptor beta chains were all read from a single sample in a study of T cell changes during pregnancy in multiple sclerosis. The repertoire was sequenced with immunoSEQ multiplex PCR; TCRdb's copy has only in-frame clones and lacks some. Here the sample spans about 61,000 clones, around 90% being singletons. Sample: peripheral blood, taken in the first trimester of pregnancy. The receptors derive from a female donor with multiple sclerosis, enrolled in a pregnancy study.

V and J are TRBV5-4 and TRBJ1-1, with 7 bases identical to TRBD1. The CDR3 runs to 14 residues. Germline V CDR1 and CDR2: SGHNT, YYREEE (reference sequence). V was clipped by 2 bases and J by 2 bases; unmatched bases: 3. The CDR3 DNA is TGTGCCAGCAGCTTAGGGGGCCTAAACACTGAAGCTTTCTTT. Protein product: CASSLGGLNTEAFF. Based on the CDR3 plus reference TRBV5-4 and TRBJ1-1, the full variable domain is ETGVTQSPTHLIKTRGQQVTLRCSSQSGHNTVSWYQQALGQGPQFIFQYYREEENGRGNFPPRFSGLQFPNYSSELNVNALELDDSALYLCASSLGGLNTEAFFGQGTRLTVV.

The V and J genes are TRBV19 and TRBJ2-7, with D unclear. The CDR3 totals 17 residues. Germline assignment: CDR1 LNHDA and CDR2 SQIVND (reference sequence). V lost 0 bases, J lost 4 bases, and 19 bases lay in between. DNA for the CDR3: TGTGCCAGTAGTATAGATCTAGGCCGAGGCGGTGTGTACGAGCAGTACTTC. Protein product: CASSIDLGRGGVYEQYF.

This chain connects TRBV5-1 to TRBJ1-4, with TRBD1 matching 9 bases. J lost 6 bases, V lost 4 bases, and 4 bases had no gene match. Germline V gives CDR1 SGHRS, CDR2 YFSETQ. The CDR3 loop spans 14 amino acids. The CDR3 nucleotides are TGCGCCAGCAGCCCTGGGACAGGGTATGAAAAACTGTTTTTT. It translates to CASSPGTGYEKLFF. The entire variable domain, with the rest obtained from reference TRBV5-1 and TRBJ1-4, is as follows: KAGVTQTPRYLIKTRGQQVTLSCSPISGHRSVSWYQQTPGQGLQFLFEYFSETQRNKGNFPGRFSGRQFSNSRSEMNVSTLELGDSALYLCASSPGTGYEKLFFGSGTQLSVL.

V is TRBV10-1 and J is TRBJ2-7; weak D call: TRBD2 (6 bases). CDR1 WNHNN and CDR2 SYGVQD come from the germline V gene (reference sequence). Trimming left V 8 bases short and J 4 bases short, with 21 bases between. The CDR3 sequence is 15 residues long. The CDR3, as DNA: TGCGCCAGCGGGGGACTTCCTCCCTTCACTTACGAGCAGTACTTC. Its protein product is CASGGLPPFTYEQYF.

This chain joins TRBV6-1 and TRBJ2-7; a possible D gene is TRBD2 (6 bases). Germline CDR1 is MNHNS and CDR2 is SASEGT. The CDR3 contains 14 residues. The ends were cut back, 4 bases at V and 3 bases at J, with 13 bases in the middle. CDR3 DNA sequence: TGTGCCAGCAGTGGCCCGGGACTTCTCTACGAGCAGTACTTC. Its translation: CASSGPGLLYEQYF.

The chain has TRBV27 and TRBJ1-5; D might be TRBD1 (5 bases). The CDR3 loop spans 15 amino acids. The germline gives CDR1 MNHEY, CDR2 SMNVEV (reference sequence). V was trimmed by 0 bases and J by 4 bases, leaving 10 bases between them. The CDR3 DNA is TGTGCCAGCAGTTTATCTCGACAGCTTAATCAGCCCCAGCATTTT. As protein: CASSLSRQLNQPQHF.

With respect to this clone: The junction departs from germline at one end; a sequencing error may be responsible. The chain uses TRBV2 and TRBJ1-5; 9 nucleotides line up with TRBD1. The CDR3 consists of 15 residues. The germline CDR1 and CDR2 sequences are SNHLY and FYNNEI. The CDR3 DNA follows: TGTGCCAGCAGGGAAGACAGGGGGACGAATCAGCCCCAGCATTTT. It is translated as CASREDRGTNQPQHF.

This clone was picked up a small number of times. This CDR3 is CASSDPSSATGELFF. For the CDR3, the DNA is TGTGCCAGCAGTGACCCGTCTAGCGCGACCGGGGAGCTGTTTTTT. The rearrangement uses TRBV6-4 and TRBJ2-2; TRBD2 might be the D (6 bases). V lost 2 bases and J lost 5, with 12 bases in between. The germline V gene encodes CDR1 MRHNA and CDR2 SNTAGT. The CDR3 is 15 residues long.

The V gene is TRBV4-1, the J gene TRBJ2-3, with a possible D match to TRBD2 (5 bases). CDR1 MGHRA and CDR2 YSYEKL come from the germline V gene. Trimming shortened V by 2 bases and J by 0 bases, and 9 bases separated the two germline ends. This CDR3 contains 15 residues. The CDR3 sequence is CASSQSSGSTDTQYF. The CDR3 coding sequence is TGCGCCAGCAGCCAATCGTCGGGAAGCACAGATACGCAGTATTTT.

DNA of the CDR3: TGTGCCAGCAGCCTCGACTACCGTGACAATGAGCAGTTCTTC. As protein: CASSLDYRDNEQFF. The gene calls are TRBV6-5 and TRBJ2-1, with D perhaps matching TRBD2 (5 bases). Looked up from germline, CDR1 is MNHEY and CDR2 is SVGAGI. The V gene lost 6 bases and the J gene lost 5 bases, with 14 bases spanning the gap. This CDR3 is 14 amino acids long.

The J gene is TRBJ2-6, the V gene TRBV27; D possibly corresponds to TRBD1 (6 bases). Trimming cost V 2 bases and J 3 bases, with 11 bases left between them. From germline, CDR1 is MNHEY and CDR2 SMNVEV (reference sequence). The CDR3 is 16 amino acids. In DNA, the CDR3 is TGTGCCAGCAGTTTAGGTGGGGGCGGTGGGGCCAACGTCCTGACTTTC. Translation gives CASSLGGGGGANVLTF.

The gene calls are TRBV7-2 and TRBJ2-5; 7 positions agree with TRBD1. V was pared by 0 bases and J by 2 bases, with 6 bases of the junction left unmatched. The CDR3 runs 16 residues. CDR1 and CDR2 (germline): SGHTA, FQGNSA. DNA of the CDR3: TGTGCCAGCAGCTTAGCGACAGGGACGATACAAGAGACCCAGTACTTC. It translates to CASSLATGTIQETQYF.

The chain links TRBV5-1 to TRBJ2-7, with 11 bases aligning to TRBD1. The CDR3 is 17 residues long. Unmatched junction bases numbered 7, after V lost 0 bases and J lost 2 bases. The germline gives CDR1 SGHRS, CDR2 YFSETQ. CDR3 in amino acids: CASSLGPTGQGAYEQYF. Here the CDR3 DNA reads TGCGCCAGCAGCTTGGGGCCCACGGGACAGGGGGCCTACGAGCAGTACTTC.